The rows below give T cell receptor beta chains drawn from one sample of a study of OX40 agonist ivuxolimab in advanced cancers. Generated by immunoSEQ multiplex PCR, the TCRdb table keeps only in-frame clones and is missing some. The table includes 80,000 or so clones, 90% detected once. This sample comprised CD4+ or CD8+ T cells sorted from blood, obtained in a trial of the OX40 agonist ivuxolimab. These receptors all come from an adult with an advanced solid tumor such as melanoma, head and neck, liver or kidney cancer. Each CDR3 is given with its conserved first and last residue. The D gene is left open where the match is weak. A row's size may be missing; if present it is once, few, many or a size class.

j_call d_call v_call clone_size cdr3_nt cdr3_aa
TRBJ1-1 - TRBV11-2 - TGTGCCAGCAGCTCCCGACGGGGCGGGGGGTTAGCTTTCTTT CASSSRRGGGLAFF
TRBJ1-2 - TRBV11-3 - TGTGCCAGCAGCCAACCGGGACGGTATGGCTACACCTTC CASSQPGRYGYTF
TRBJ2-6 - TRBV7-9 few TGTGCCAGCAGCTTATTTGGGGGAACTGGGGCCAACGTCCTGACTTTC CASSLFGGTGANVLTF
TRBJ1-1 - TRBV18 - TGTGCCAGCTCACCCCCCAAAAGTCTCGCGAACACTGAAGCTTTCTTT CASSPPKSLANTEAFF
TRBJ1-3 - TRBV28 - TGTGCCAGCAGTTTTATGAAGGAGTTCGCTGGAAACACCATATATTTT CASSFMKEFAGNTIYF
TRBJ1-1 - TRBV29-1 - TGCAGCGTTGCGGGCCCGGGGGGGGCGTTTGAAGCTTTCTTT CSVAGPGGAFEAFF
TRBJ2-5 TRBD2 TRBV13 - TGTGCCAGCAGCGCCACTTTCGGACTAGCGGGGGGTACTGGGGGAGAGACCCAGTACTTC CASSATFGLAGGTGGETQYF
TRBJ2-7 TRBD2 TRBV5-1 - TGCGCCAGCAGCTATGGCGGGGGGGCCAACGAGCAGTACTTC CASSYGGGANEQYF
TRBJ1-2 - TRBV28 - TGTGCCAGCATTCTAGGACGGGCAACCTATGGCTACACCTTC CASILGRATYGYTF
TRBJ2-3 - TRBV10-3 - TGTGCCATCAGAAGCACAGGGAGCACAGATACGCAGTATTTT CAIRSTGSTDTQYF
TRBJ2-1 - TRBV18 - TGTGCCAGCTCACCACCGGGGTACGGGAGTGGGAATGAGCAGTTCTTC CASSPPGYGSGNEQFF
TRBJ1-5 - TRBV21-1 - TGTGCCAGCAGCAGCAAAGGCCGGTCGGACAACTTCTATCAGCCCCAGCATTTT CASSSKGRSDNFYQPQHF
TRBJ2-2 - TRBV9 - TGTGCCAGCAGCGCCTATCCCCCCGGGGAGCTGTTTTTT CASSAYPPGELFF
TRBJ1-3 - TRBV7-2 - TGTGCCAGCAGCTTAGCCGGAGACTCTGGAAACACCATATATTTT CASSLAGDSGNTIYF
TRBJ2-3 - TRBV10-3 - TGTGCCATCAGTGAGTCGATTGGAGTCGGGCAAGATACGCAGTATTTT CAISESIGVGQDTQYF
TRBJ1-2 - TRBV5-6 - TGTGCCAGCAGCTCCGGGGGTAACTATGGCTACACCTTC CASSSGGNYGYTF
TRBJ2-1 - TRBV6-1 - TGTGCCAGCAGATGGGGGCAGGTTGTCAATGAGCAGTTCTTC CASRWGQVVNEQFF
TRBJ2-7 - TRBV30 once TGTGCCTGGAGTTATACAACAGGGTGGAGCGAGCAGTACTTC CAWSYTTGWSEQYF
TRBJ1-2 - TRBV28 - TGTGCCAGCAGTTTACTCGGGACGGACTATGGCTACACCTTC CASSLLGTDYGYTF
TRBJ1-5 - TRBV7-8 - TGTGCCAGCAGCTTAGCGGGGTTCTATCAGCCCCAGCATTTT CASSLAGFYQPQHF
TRBJ1-2 - TRBV2 - TGTGCCAGCTCCGCGGCAGGGCCGCTTAGTGGCTACACCTTC CASSAAGPLSGYTF
TRBJ2-1 - TRBV7-2 - TGTGCCAGCACCGTAGATACGGGACGGGTTGGGGAGCAGTTCTTC CASTVDTGRVGEQFF
TRBJ1-3 - TRBV2 - TGTGCCAGCAGTGCCGCATACTCTGGAAACACCATATATTTT CASSAAYSGNTIYF
TRBJ1-5 - TRBV19 few TGTGCCAGTAGTATAGATCGGGAGAGCAATCAGCCCCAGCATTTT CASSIDRESNQPQHF
TRBJ2-1 TRBD1 TRBV6-1 - TGTGCCAGCAGTGAAGCCCCAGTGACAGGGGTGACCTACAATGAGCAGTTCTTC CASSEAPVTGVTYNEQFF
TRBJ1-2 - TRBV4-1 - TGCGCCAGCAGCCAAGACAGCCAGCGTAACTATGGCTACACCTTC CASSQDSQRNYGYTF
TRBJ1-1 TRBD1 TRBV7-8 - TGTGCCAGCAGCCCAAAAGGCGGAGGGACAGGGGATGGGGGCACTGAAGCTTTCTTT CASSPKGGGTGDGGTEAFF
TRBJ2-3 - TRBV5-1 - TGCGCCAGCAGCTTGCTAGGGGGACCAGATACGCAGTATTTT CASSLLGGPDTQYF
TRBJ2-5 TRBD2 TRBV7-9 - TGTGCCAGCAGCTTAGGTTGGAGCGGGAGGGGGCAAGAGACCCAGTACTTC CASSLGWSGRGQETQYF
TRBJ1-2 - TRBV28 - TGTGCCAGCAGTTTACTAGACGGGGGGGACTATGGCTACACCTTC CASSLLDGGDYGYTF
TRBJ1-5 TRBD1 TRBV10-2 once TGCGCCAGCAGTGATGGGACAGGGGGACAGCCCCAGCATTTT CASSDGTGGQPQHF
TRBJ2-5 TRBD1 TRBV29-1 - TGCAGCGTTGGGGGGGACAGGAGAGAGACCCAGTACTTC CSVGGDRRETQYF
TRBJ1-1 - TRBV5-4 - TGTGCCAGCAGCCCAATAGTCGGAGGGGCTTTCTTT CASSPIVGGAFF
TRBJ2-7 TRBD2 TRBV4-1 - TGCGCCAGCAGCCAAGCGGGGGGGAAGAGCTCCTACGAGCAGTACTTC CASSQAGGKSSYEQYF
TRBJ1-3 TRBD1 TRBV18 - TGTGCCAGCTCGCAGGGACAGGCCTCTGGAAACACCATATATTTT CASSQGQASGNTIYF
TRBJ2-4 - TRBV11-3 - TGTGCCAGCAGCTTAGATCAGGCTGGGCTACAGTACTTC CASSLDQAGLQYF
TRBJ2-5 TRBD1 TRBV9 once TGTGCCAGCAGCGTAGAGGACAGGGGAGAGACCCAGTACTTC CASSVEDRGETQYF
TRBJ2-3 - TRBV4-2 - TGTGCCAGCAGCCAAGATGTGGCTAGCAGGTACACAGATACGCAGTATTTT CASSQDVASRYTDTQYF
TRBJ1-2 - TRBV5-6 - TGTGCCAGCAGCTTGGTAACGGGACGGACCGCTCCCACGGCCGAGTACTACACCTTC CASSLVTGRTAPTAEYYTF
TRBJ2-1 TRBD2 TRBV4-2 - TGTGCCAGCAGCAGACGTTCCGGGACTAGAAGTGAGCAGTTCTTC CASSRRSGTRSEQFF
TRBJ2-5 TRBD2 TRBV4-2 - TGTGCCAGCAGCCAAGAAAACCCCCCGGGACTAGCGGGGGGAGAGACCCAGTACTTC CASSQENPPGLAGGETQYF
TRBJ2-7 TRBD2 TRBV27 once TGTGCCAGCAGTTTCAAGCGGGAGGGTCCCTACGAGCAGTACTTC CASSFKREGPYEQYF
TRBJ1-5 - TRBV27 - TGTGCCAGCAGTTTAGACAGTTTCAATCAGCCCCAGCATTTT CASSLDSFNQPQHF
TRBJ2-7 - TRBV21-1 - TGTGCCAGCAGCAAAGCGCGATTTCTAGCGGGAGGGGCGTACTTC CASSKARFLAGGAYF
TRBJ2-1 TRBD1 TRBV18 - TGTGCCAGCTCACCAAGGGGACAGGGCCGAAACAATGAGCAGTTCTTC CASSPRGQGRNNEQFF
TRBJ1-1 TRBD1 TRBV11-1 few TGTGCCAGCAGCGGGCGGACAGGTTTTATGAACACTGAAGCTTTCTTT CASSGRTGFMNTEAFF
TRBJ2-2 - TRBV4-1 - TGCGCCAGCAGCCCCCGACTCCCCCCGAACACCGGGGAGCTGTTTTTT CASSPRLPPNTGELFF
TRBJ1-1 - TRBV28 - TGTGCCAGCAGAGGGAGTGGCACTGAAGCTTTCTTT CASRGSGTEAFF
TRBJ1-2 - TRBV15 - TGTGCCACCAGCACCGGACGGGGTTGGGGTGGCTACACCTTC CATSTGRGWGGYTF
TRBJ2-3 - TRBV18 - TGTGCCAGCTCACCAAAAAGAAGCACAGATACGCAGTATTTT CASSPKRSTDTQYF
TRBJ2-3 - TRBV7-2 - TGTGCCAGCAGCGATCCAGGCCTATTCCGGCCGAGCACAGATACGCAGTATTTT CASSDPGLFRPSTDTQYF
TRBJ2-2 - TRBV7-2 - TGTGCCAGCATCCCGGCTGGGCGGACCGGGGAGCTGTTTTTT CASIPAGRTGELFF
TRBJ2-7 TRBD1 TRBV7-8 - TGTGCCAGCAGCCTAACCGGGACAGGGGGTCAATACGAGCAGTACTTC CASSLTGTGGQYEQYF
TRBJ1-2 - TRBV5-4 - TGTGCCAGCAGCTTCTCCTATGGCTACACCTTC CASSFSYGYTF
TRBJ2-3 TRBD2 TRBV4-3 - TGCGCCAGCAGCCAAGATGGAGCGGGGGGGGGCACAGATACGCAGTATTTT CASSQDGAGGGTDTQYF